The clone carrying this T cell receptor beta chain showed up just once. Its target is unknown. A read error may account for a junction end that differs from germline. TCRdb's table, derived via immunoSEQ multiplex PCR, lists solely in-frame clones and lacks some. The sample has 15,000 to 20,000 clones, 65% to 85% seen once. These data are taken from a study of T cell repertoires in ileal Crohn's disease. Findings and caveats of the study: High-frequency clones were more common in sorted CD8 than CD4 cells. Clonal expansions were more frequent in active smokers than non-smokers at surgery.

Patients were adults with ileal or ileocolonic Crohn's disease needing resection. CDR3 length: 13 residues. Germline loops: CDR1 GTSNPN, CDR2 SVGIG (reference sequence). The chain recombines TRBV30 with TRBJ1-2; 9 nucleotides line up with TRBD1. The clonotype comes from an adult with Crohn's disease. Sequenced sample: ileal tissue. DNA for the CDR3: TGTGCCGGGAGCAAGGGACAGGGCCGGGGCTACACCTTC. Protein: CAGSKGQGRGYTF.